This entry concerns a single T cell receptor (beta chain). Antigen specificity is unknown. The same CDR3 is also encoded by other DNA sequences in this sample. This specimen comes from a study of T cell responses to AZD1222 COVID-19 vaccine. Sequencing used immunoSEQ multiplex PCR; TCRdb keeps in-frame clones, though not all of them. The sample lists about 100,000 clones, 80% to 95% seen once, with about 1.8% in the top ten. Study findings and constraints: Most donors were white British, females outnumbered males, and clonal diversity was possibly underestimated.

The sequenced sample was peripheral blood, obtained on day 0 of AZD1222 vaccination. This TCR came from an adult in good health.

CDR3: CASSLRGRDEKLFF. The CDR3 coding sequence is TGTGCCAGCAGCCTCAGGGGGCGGGATGAAAAACTGTTTTTT. V gene TRBV11-2 combines with J gene TRBJ1-4; 8 bases are a match to TRBD1. Germline V lookup: CDR1 SGHAT, CDR2 FQNNGV. The V gene end was trimmed by 5 bases and the J gene end by 6 bases; junction bases not matched to a gene: 5. The CDR3 runs 14 residues.